Listed below are T cell receptor beta chains from one sample, sequenced in a study of Graves' ophthalmopathy and Graves' hyperthyroidism. TCRdb used MiXCR to reprocess the multiplex PCR reads, holding one entry per CDR3 protein. The table includes roughly 160,000 distinct CDR3 sequences, 30% to 45% detected once. The material sequenced was peripheral blood. These receptors came from a man aged 25 to 40 with Graves' ophthalmopathy. Each CDR3 is given with its conserved first and last residue. The order of the fields is D gene, V gene, J gene, clone size, CDR3 DNA, CDR3 protein. A D gene is named only where the DNA matches it firmly. Size is omitted from some rows. Given values are once, few, many or a class for expanded clones.

d_call: .
v_call: TRBV27
j_call: TRBJ1-6
clone_size: .
cdr3_nt: TGTGCCAGCAGTTTCACAGGTTATAATTCACCCCTCCACTTT
cdr3_aa: CASSFTGYNSPLHF

d_call: .
v_call: TRBV3-1
j_call: TRBJ1-1
clone_size: many
cdr3_nt: TGTGCCAGCAGCTCTACCGTCACGGTACGGGTACACACTGAAGCTTTCTTT
cdr3_aa: CASSSTVTVRVHTEAFF

d_call: TRBD1
v_call: TRBV6-5
j_call: TRBJ1-3
clone_size: .
cdr3_nt: TGTGCCAGCAGTTACGTCGGGACAGGGTTTGGAAACACCATATATTTT
cdr3_aa: CASSYVGTGFGNTIYF

d_call: .
v_call: TRBV7-8
j_call: TRBJ1-2
clone_size: many
cdr3_nt: TGTGCCAGCAGCGCGGGGCGCGGGGACGACTATGGCTACACCTTC
cdr3_aa: CASSAGRGDDYGYTF

d_call: .
v_call: TRBV30
j_call: TRBJ2-7
clone_size: many
cdr3_nt: TGTGCCTGGTCCAAAGGGGTCCACTCCTACGAGCAGTACTTC
cdr3_aa: CAWSKGVHSYEQYF

d_call: .
v_call: TRBV5-1
j_call: TRBJ2-7
clone_size: once
cdr3_nt: TGCGCCAGCAGCTTGTCGGACCCCTACGAGCAGTACTTC
cdr3_aa: CASSLSDPYEQYF

d_call: .
v_call: TRBV19
j_call: TRBJ1-1
clone_size: .
cdr3_nt: TGTGCCAGTAGTTCTCAGGGTCGCACTGAAGCTTTCTTT
cdr3_aa: CASSSQGRTEAFF

d_call: .
v_call: TRBV7-8
j_call: TRBJ1-5
clone_size: many
cdr3_nt: TGTGCCAGCAGCTTAGGGGTGGATCAGCCCCAGCATTTT
cdr3_aa: CASSLGVDQPQHF

d_call: .
v_call: TRBV7-2
j_call: TRBJ1-2
clone_size: few
cdr3_nt: TGTGCCAGCAGCCCCCTAGGAGGCTATGGCTACACCTTC
cdr3_aa: CASSPLGGYGYTF

d_call: TRBD2
v_call: TRBV6-2/TRBV6-3
j_call: TRBJ2-7
clone_size: .
cdr3_nt: TGTGCCAGCAGTTTCCTTAGCGGGAGTTACGAGCAGTACTTC
cdr3_aa: CASSFLSGSYEQYF

d_call: TRBD1
v_call: TRBV4-2
j_call: TRBJ1-2
clone_size: many
cdr3_nt: TGTGCCAGCAGCCGGGACAGGAGACTTTCTAACTATGGCTACACCTTC
cdr3_aa: CASSRDRRLSNYGYTF

d_call: .
v_call: TRBV6-2/TRBV6-3
j_call: TRBJ2-7
clone_size: .
cdr3_nt: TGTGCCAGCAGTCGCCTTCACGAGCAGTACTTC
cdr3_aa: CASSRLHEQYF

d_call: .
v_call: TRBV7-3
j_call: TRBJ1-1
clone_size: many
cdr3_nt: TGTGCCAGCAGCTCTTTACAGAGCGGTAACACTGAAGCTTTCTTT
cdr3_aa: CASSSLQSGNTEAFF

d_call: TRBD1
v_call: TRBV27
j_call: TRBJ1-1
clone_size: many
cdr3_nt: TGTGCCAGCAGTCTAGACAGGGGTGGGGACACTGAAGCTTTCTTT
cdr3_aa: CASSLDRGGDTEAFF